One sample yielded the 7 T cell receptor beta chains listed below, sequenced in a study of siplizumab effects on memory and regulatory T cells. Generated by immunoSEQ multiplex PCR, the TCRdb table keeps only in-frame clones and is missing some. The sample has some 96,000 clones, around 92% seen once. The material sequenced was CD4+ T cells sorted from blood. The source is a human donor in good health.

This chain uses TRBV6-5 with TRBJ2-1; 9 nucleotides match TRBD1. V shed 2 bases and J 14 bases; nucleotides not matched to a gene: 7. Germline lookup yields CDR1 MNHEY and CDR2 SVGAGI. This CDR3 region has 13 residues. The CDR3 DNA sequence: TGTGCCAGCAGTTACCAAACGACAGGGGGGAAGTTCTTC. Its translation: CASSYQTTGGKFF.

The rearrangement joins TRBV4-1 to TRBJ2-3; 12 bases agree with TRBD2. Germline values: CDR1 MGHRA, CDR2 YSYEKL. With V trimmed by 4 bases and J by 4 bases, 6 bases remained unmatched. CDR3 length: 16 residues. CDR3 protein: CASSRPSGGASDTQYF. The CDR3 DNA reads as TGCGCCAGCAGCCGTCCTAGCGGGGGGGCGTCAGATACGCAGTATTTT.

The V and J genes are TRBV5-4 and TRBJ2-7, with D tentatively TRBD1 or TRBD2 (5 bases each). The CDR3 length is 14 residues. Germline CDR1 SGHNT, CDR2 YYREEE (reference sequence). V lost 3 bases and J 2 bases, leaving 12 bases between the germline ends. CDR3 coding DNA: TGTGCCAGCAGCTCCGGGGCAGGGACCTACGAGCAGTACTTC. This codes for CASSSGAGTYEQYF.

The chain combines TRBV7-2 with TRBJ1-4, with no clear D. Germline V gives CDR1 SGHTA, CDR2 FQGNSA. Trimming took off 4 bases at V and 8 bases at J, with 5 bases between the two ends. The CDR3 has 11 residues. The CDR3 region is CASSSGEKLFF. DNA for the CDR3: TGTGCCAGCAGCTCCGGCGAAAAACTGTTTTTT. Full variable domain (missing parts from reference TRBV7-2 and TRBJ1-4): GAGVSQSPSNKVTEKGKDVELRCDPISGHTALYWYRQSLGQGLEFLIYFQGNSAPDKSGLPSDRFSAERTGGSVSTLTIQRTQQEDSAVYLCASSSGEKLFFGSGTQLSVL.

The J gene is TRBJ1-2, the V gene TRBV18; D is unclear. Per germline, CDR1 KGHSH and CDR2 LQKENI. Trimming shortened V by 1 base and J by 7 bases, and 16 bases separated the two germline ends. This CDR3 is built from 15 residues. This chain's CDR3 is CASSPLGDLLGGYTF. CDR3 coding DNA: TGTGCCAGCTCACCACTCGGGGATCTTTTGGGTGGCTACACCTTC.

The V and J genes are TRBV9 and TRBJ2-3; D tentatively fits TRBD1 or TRBD2 (6 bases each). Trimming took off 4 bases at V and 1 base at J, with 19 bases between the two ends. The CDR3 sequence is 17 residues long. Per germline, CDR1 SGDLS and CDR2 YYNGEE. Here the CDR3 DNA reads TGTGCCAGCAGCCCTCGATTTGGGGGGCTTGGCACAGATACGCAGTATTTT. Translation: CASSPRFGGLGTDTQYF.

The gene calls are TRBV1 and TRBJ2-5; the DNA was not used to check the table's D call, TRBD2. TRBV1 is annotated as a pseudogene. The CDR3 covers 16 residues. The CDR3 bases are TGCACCAGCAGCCAAGAAGGCGGGGGGGAGCAAGAGACCCAGTACTTC. Its translation: CTSSQEGGGEQETQYF.